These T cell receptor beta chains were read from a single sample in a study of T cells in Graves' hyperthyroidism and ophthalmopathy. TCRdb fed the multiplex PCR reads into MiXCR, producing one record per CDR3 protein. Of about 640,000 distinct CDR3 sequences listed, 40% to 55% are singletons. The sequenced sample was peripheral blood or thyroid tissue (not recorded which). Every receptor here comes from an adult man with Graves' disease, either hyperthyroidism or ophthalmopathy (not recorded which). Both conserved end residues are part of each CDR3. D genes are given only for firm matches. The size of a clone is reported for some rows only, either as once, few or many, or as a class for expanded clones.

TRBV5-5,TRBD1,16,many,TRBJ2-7,TGTGCCAGCAGCCCTTACCGGGACAGGGACCTCTACGAGCAGTACTTC,CASSPYRDRDLYEQYF
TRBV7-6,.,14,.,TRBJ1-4,TGTGCCGGCAGACCGACGGCAGCTAATGAAAAACTGTTTTTT,CAGRPTAANEKLFF
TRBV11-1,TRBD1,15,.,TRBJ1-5,TGTGCCAGCAGAGGGACAGGGTCCACGGATCAGCCCCAGCATTTT,CASRGTGSTDQPQHF
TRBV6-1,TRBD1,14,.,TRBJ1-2,TGTGCCATCAGAATCGGGACAGGGGGCTATGGCTACACCTTC,CAIRIGTGGYGYTF
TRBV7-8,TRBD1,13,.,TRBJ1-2,TGTGCCAGCAGTCAGGGGACAGCCCGGCGCTACACCTTC,CASSQGTARRYTF
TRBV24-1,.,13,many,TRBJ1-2,TGTGCCACCAGTGATATAGGACTGGATGGCTACACCTTC,CATSDIGLDGYTF
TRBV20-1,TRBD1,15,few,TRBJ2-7,TGCAGTGCTAGAGGGAGACAGGGCCGAACCTACGAGCAATACTTC,CSARGRQGRTYEQYF
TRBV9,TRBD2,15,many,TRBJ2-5,TGTGCCAGCAGCGCCTCCGGGACTAGCGGGGAGACCCAGTACTTC,CASSASGTSGETQYF
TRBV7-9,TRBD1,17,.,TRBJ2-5,TGTGCCAGCAGCTCCCCGGACAGGGGCGAAGGTCTAGAGACCCAGTACTTC,CASSSPDRGEGLETQYF
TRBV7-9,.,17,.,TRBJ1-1,TGTGCCAGCAGCTCCCCGCGGGCAGAGTCTATGAACACTGAAGCTTTCTTT,CASSSPRAESMNTEAFF
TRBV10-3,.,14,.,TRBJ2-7,TGTGCCATCCTAGGGACCCAACCAACCTACGAGCAGTACTTC,CAILGTQPTYEQYF
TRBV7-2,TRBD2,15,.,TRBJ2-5,TGTGCCAGCAGCCCTACTAGCGGGAGTACGGAGACCCAGTACTTC,CASSPTSGSTETQYF
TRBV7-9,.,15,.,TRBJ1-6,TGTGCCATCAGTGATTCGGCAGGAGGGGGTTCACCCCTCCACTTT,CAISDSAGGGSPLHF
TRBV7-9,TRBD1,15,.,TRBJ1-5,TGTGCCAGCAGTTCAAGGACAGGGGATTTTCAGCCCCAGCATTTT,CASSSRTGDFQPQHF
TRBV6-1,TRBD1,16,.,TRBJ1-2,TGTGCCAGCAGTGAATTCTGGGGACAGGGGGTGTATGGCTACACCTTC,CASSEFWGQGVYGYTF
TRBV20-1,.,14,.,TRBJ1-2,TGCAGTGCTAGAGACTCAGACTTTTTACGTGGCTACACCTTC,CSARDSDFLRGYTF
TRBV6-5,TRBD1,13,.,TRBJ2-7,TGTGCCAGCAGTACTATACAGGGGTACGAGCAGTACTTC,CASSTIQGYEQYF
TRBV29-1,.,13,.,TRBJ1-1,TGCAGCGTCCGACTGGTGGGGGAGACTGAAGCTTTCTTT,CSVRLVGETEAFF
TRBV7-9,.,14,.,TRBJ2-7,TGTGCCAGCTCACGATGGGACGGCACCTACGAGCAGTACTTC,CASSRWDGTYEQYF
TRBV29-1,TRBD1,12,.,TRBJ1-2,TGCAGCGTAGCTTCCGGGACAGGTGGCTACACCTTC,CSVASGTGGYTF
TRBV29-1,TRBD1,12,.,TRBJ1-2,TGCAGCGTTGAAAACAGGGGGAATGGCTACACCTTC,CSVENRGNGYTF